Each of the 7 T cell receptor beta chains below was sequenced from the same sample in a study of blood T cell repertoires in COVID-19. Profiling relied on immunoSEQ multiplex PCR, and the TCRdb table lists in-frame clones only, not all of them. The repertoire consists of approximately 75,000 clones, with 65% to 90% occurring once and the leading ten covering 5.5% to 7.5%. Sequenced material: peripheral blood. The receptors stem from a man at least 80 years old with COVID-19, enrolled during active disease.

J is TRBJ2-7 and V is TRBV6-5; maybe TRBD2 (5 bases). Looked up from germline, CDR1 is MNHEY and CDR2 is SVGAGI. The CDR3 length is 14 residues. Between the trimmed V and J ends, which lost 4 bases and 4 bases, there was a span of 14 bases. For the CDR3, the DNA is TGTGCCAGCAGTTCCCTAGCTACTCGTTACGAGCAGTACTTC. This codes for CASSSLATRYEQYF.

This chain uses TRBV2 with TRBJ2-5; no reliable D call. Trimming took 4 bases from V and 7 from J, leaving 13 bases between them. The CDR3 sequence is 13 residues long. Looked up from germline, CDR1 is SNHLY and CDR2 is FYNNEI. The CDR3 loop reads CASSVQELGTQYF. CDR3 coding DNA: TGTGCCAGCAGTGTTCAGGAATTGGGGACCCAGTACTTC. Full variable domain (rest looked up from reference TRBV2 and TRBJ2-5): EPEVTQTPSHQVTQMGQEVILRCVPISNHLYFYWYRQILGQKVEFLVSFYNNEISEKSEIFDDQFSVERPDGSNFTLKIRSTKLEDSAMYFCASSVQELGTQYFGPGTRLLVL.

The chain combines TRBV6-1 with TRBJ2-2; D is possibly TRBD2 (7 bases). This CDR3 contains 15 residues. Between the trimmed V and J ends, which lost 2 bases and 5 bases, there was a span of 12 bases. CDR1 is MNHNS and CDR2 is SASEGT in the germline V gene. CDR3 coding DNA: TGTGCCAGCAGTGAAAGGGGGGGGAGAACCGGGGAGCTGTTTTTT. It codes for CASSERGGRTGELFF.

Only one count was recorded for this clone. CDR3 region: CASSYSRQGAGNTIYF. Here the CDR3 DNA reads TGTGCCAGCAGTTACTCCCGACAGGGGGCTGGAAACACCATATATTTT. The chain couples TRBV6-6 to TRBJ1-3; 9 positions match TRBD1. The CDR3 covers 16 residues. Germline CDR1 is MNHNY and CDR2 is SVGAGI (reference sequence). V shed 0 bases and J 2 bases; nucleotides not matched to a gene: 2.

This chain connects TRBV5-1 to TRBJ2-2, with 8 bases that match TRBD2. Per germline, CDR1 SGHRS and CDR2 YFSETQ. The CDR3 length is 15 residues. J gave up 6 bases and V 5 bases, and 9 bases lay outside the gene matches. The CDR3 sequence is CASSIPGGPAGELFF. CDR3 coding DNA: TGCGCCAGCAGTATTCCGGGGGGGCCAGCCGGGGAGCTGTTTTTT.

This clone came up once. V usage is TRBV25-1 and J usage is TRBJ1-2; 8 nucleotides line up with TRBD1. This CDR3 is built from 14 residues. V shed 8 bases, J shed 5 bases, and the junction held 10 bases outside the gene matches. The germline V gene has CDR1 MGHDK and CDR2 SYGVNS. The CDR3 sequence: CASSGQVAGYGYTF. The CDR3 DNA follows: TGTGCCAGCTCGGGACAGGTTGCGGGATATGGCTACACCTTC.

Written as DNA, the CDR3 is TGTGCCAGCAGCTTTACAGGGGGTAGGGAAGAGACCCAGTACTTC. It specifies CASSFTGGREETQYF. The chain employs TRBV7-3 and TRBJ2-5; 8 positions agree with TRBD1. The J segment lost 3 bases and the V segment lost 3 bases, leaving 6 bases of the junction unmatched. In germline, CDR1 is SGHTA, CDR2 FQGTGA. This CDR3 comprises 15 residues. Together with reference TRBV7-3 and TRBJ2-5, the CDR3 gives the full variable domain: GAGVSQTPSNKVTEKGKYVELRCDPISGHTALYWYRQSLGQGPEFLIYFQGTGAADDSGLPNDRFFAVRPEGSVSTLKIQRTERGDSAVYLCASSFTGGREETQYFGPGTRLLVL.